The T cell receptor (beta chain) described here comes from a study of blood T cell repertoires in COVID-19. Sequenced by immunoSEQ multiplex PCR; TCRdb stores in-frame clones only, minus some. This sample has 200,000 to 250,000 clones, with roughly 90% found just once. Sequencing was done on a sample of PBMCs or T cells enriched from blood (not recorded which). The sequence was collected from a woman between 50 and 59 years old in a cohort exposed to, infected with or recovered from COVID-19 (not recorded which).

CDR3: CSVPLEGELRGQETQYF. The CDR3, as DNA: TGCAGCGTCCCTCTGGAGGGCGAGTTGCGGGGACAAGAGACCCAGTACTTC. The chain carries TRBV29-1 and TRBJ2-5; possible D gene TRBD2, 6 bases. V was trimmed by 6 bases and J by 2 bases, leaving 25 bases between them. The CDR3 is made up of 17 amino acids. Germline assignment: CDR1 SQVTM and CDR2 ANQGSEA. Looking up the rest from reference TRBV29-1 and TRBJ2-5 gives the full variable domain: SAVISQKPSRDICQRGTSLTIQCQVDSQVTMMFWYRQQPGQSLTLIATANQGSEATYESGFVIDKFPISRPNLTFSTLTVSNMSPEDSSIYLCSVPLEGELRGQETQYFGPGTRLLVL.